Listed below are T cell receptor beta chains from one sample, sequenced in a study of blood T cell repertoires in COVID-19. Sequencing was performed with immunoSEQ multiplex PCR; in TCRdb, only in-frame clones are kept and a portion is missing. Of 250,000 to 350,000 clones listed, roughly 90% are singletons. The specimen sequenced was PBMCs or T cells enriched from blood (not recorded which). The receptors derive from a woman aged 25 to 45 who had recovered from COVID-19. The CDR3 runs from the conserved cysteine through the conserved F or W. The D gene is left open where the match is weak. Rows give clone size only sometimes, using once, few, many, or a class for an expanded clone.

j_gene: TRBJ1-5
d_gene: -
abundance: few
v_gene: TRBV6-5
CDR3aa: CAGSPRVSVQPQHF
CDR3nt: TGTGCCGGATCGCCCAGGGTTTCGGTTCAGCCCCAGCATTTT

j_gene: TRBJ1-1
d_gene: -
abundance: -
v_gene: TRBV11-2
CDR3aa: CASSRGRRPNTEAFF
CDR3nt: TGTGCCAGCAGCCGAGGGAGGAGGCCGAACACTGAAGCTTTCTTT

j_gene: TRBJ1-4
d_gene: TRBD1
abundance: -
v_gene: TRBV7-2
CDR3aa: CASSLDREDEKLFF
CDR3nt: TGTGCCAGCAGCCTAGACAGGGAAGATGAAAAACTGTTTTTT

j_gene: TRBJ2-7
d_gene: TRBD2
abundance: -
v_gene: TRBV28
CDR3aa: CASSPRGGPTYEQYF
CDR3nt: TGTGCCAGCAGTCCCCGGGGGGGACCGACCTACGAGCAGTACTTC

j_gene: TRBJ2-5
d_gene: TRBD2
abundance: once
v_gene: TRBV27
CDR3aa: CASSFAGGGYQETQYF
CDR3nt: TGTGCCAGCAGTTTTGCCGGGGGGGGGTACCAAGAGACCCAGTACTTC

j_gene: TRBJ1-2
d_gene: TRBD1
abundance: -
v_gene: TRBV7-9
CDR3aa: CASSSGTATYGYTF
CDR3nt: TGTGCCAGCAGCTCTGGGACAGCTACCTATGGCTACACCTTC

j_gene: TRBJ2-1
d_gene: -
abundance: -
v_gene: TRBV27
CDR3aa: CASSLAGLSYNEQFF
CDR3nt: TGTGCCAGCAGTTTAGCGGGTCTTTCCTACAATGAGCAGTTCTTC

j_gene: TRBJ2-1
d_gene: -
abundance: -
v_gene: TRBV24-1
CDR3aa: CATSDLAENEQFF
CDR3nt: TGTGCCACCAGTGATTTGGCGGAAAATGAGCAGTTCTTC

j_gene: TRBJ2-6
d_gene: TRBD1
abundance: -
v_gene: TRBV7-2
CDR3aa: CASSRSTGVGANVLTF
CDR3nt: TGTGCCAGCAGCCGTTCCACAGGGGTAGGGGCCAACGTCCTGACTTTC

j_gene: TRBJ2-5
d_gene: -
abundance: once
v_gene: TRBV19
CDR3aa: CASSIGNSIQEAQYF
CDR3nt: TGTGCCAGTAGTATAGGAAACTCAATCCAAGAGGCCCAGTACTTC

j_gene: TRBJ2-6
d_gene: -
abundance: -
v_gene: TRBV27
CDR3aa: CASSLEVSGANVLTF
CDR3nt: TGTGCCAGCAGTTTAGAGGTTTCTGGGGCCAACGTCCTGACTTTC

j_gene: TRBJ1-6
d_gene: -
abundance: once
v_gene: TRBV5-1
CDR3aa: CASSLGDGGIKSPLHF
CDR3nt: TGCGCCAGCAGCTTGGGGGACGGGGGGATTAAATCACCCCTCCACTTT

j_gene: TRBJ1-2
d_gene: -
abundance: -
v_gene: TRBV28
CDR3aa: CASSLSQGQYGYTF
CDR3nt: TGTGCCAGCAGTTTATCGCAGGGTCAATATGGCTACACCTTC

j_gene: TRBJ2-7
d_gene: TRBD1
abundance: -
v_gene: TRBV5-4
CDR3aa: CAIKPGQDSYEQYF
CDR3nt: TGTGCCATCAAGCCGGGACAGGACTCCTACGAGCAGTACTTC

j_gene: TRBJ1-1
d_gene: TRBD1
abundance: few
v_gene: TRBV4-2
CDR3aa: CASSQSPGQGAHNTEAFF
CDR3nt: TGTGCCAGCAGCCAAAGCCCGGGACAGGGGGCTCACAACACTGAAGCTTTCTTT

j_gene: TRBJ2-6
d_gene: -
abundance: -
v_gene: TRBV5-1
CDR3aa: CASSPLSGVGGANVLTF
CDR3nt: TGCGCCAGCAGCCCCCTATCGGGGGTAGGTGGGGCCAACGTCCTGACTTTC

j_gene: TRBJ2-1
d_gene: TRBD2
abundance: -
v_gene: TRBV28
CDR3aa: CASSPLGGRTYNEQFF
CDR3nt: TGTGCCAGCAGTCCCCTTGGCGGGAGGACCTACAATGAGCAGTTCTTC

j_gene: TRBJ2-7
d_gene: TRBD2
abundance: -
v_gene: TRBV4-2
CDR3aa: CASSQGLGLAGVSYEQYF
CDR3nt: TGTGCCAGCAGCCAAGGATTAGGACTAGCGGGAGTCTCCTACGAGCAGTACTTC

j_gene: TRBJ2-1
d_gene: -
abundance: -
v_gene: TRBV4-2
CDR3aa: CASSQEVWGVGSNEQFF
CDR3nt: TGTGCCAGCAGCCAAGAGGTATGGGGAGTTGGGAGTAATGAGCAGTTCTTC

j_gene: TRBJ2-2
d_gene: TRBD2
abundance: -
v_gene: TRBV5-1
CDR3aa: CASSWTSGRRGGELFF
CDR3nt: TGCGCCAGCAGCTGGACTAGCGGGAGGCGTGGCGGGGAGCTGTTTTTT

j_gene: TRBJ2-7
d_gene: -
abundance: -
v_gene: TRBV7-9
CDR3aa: CASRSGREQYF
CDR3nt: TGTGCCAGCAGATCAGGGCGCGAGCAGTACTTC

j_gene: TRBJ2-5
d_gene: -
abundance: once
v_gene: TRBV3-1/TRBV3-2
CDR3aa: CASSHPRDQETQYF
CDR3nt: TGTGCCAGCAGCCACCCGAGGGATCAAGAGACCCAGTACTTC

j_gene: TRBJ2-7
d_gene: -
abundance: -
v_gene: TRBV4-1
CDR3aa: CASSPQFPHLSEQYF
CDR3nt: TGCGCCAGCAGCCCCCAATTTCCGCACCTCAGCGAGCAGTACTTC

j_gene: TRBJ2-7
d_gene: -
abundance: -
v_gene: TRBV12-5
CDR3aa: CASGLDGGRSEQYF
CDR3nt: TGTGCTAGTGGTTTGGACGGGGGGCGAAGCGAGCAGTACTTC

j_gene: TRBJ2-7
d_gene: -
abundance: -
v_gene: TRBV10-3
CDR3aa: CAISESRRGLFYEQYF
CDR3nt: TGTGCCATCAGTGAGTCTCGCAGGGGCCTTTTCTACGAGCAGTACTTC

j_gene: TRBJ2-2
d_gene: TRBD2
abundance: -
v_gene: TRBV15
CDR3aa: CATTLAANTGELFF
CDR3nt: TGTGCCACAACGCTAGCGGCGAACACCGGGGAGCTGTTTTTT

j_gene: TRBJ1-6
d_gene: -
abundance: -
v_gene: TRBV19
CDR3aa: CASSPRNHNSPLHF
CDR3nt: TGTGCCAGTAGTCCCAGGAACCATAATTCACCCCTCCACTTT

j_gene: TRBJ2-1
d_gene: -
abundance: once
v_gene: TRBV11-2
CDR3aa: CASSSGRGGADNEQFF
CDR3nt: TGTGCCAGCAGCTCTGGAAGGGGGGGGGCGGATAATGAGCAGTTCTTC

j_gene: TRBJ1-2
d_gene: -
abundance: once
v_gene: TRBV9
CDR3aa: CASSVVPGDNYGYTF
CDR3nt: TGTGCCAGCAGCGTAGTCCCGGGAGATAACTATGGCTACACCTTC

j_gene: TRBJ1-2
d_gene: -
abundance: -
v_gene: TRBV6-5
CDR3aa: CASSYSSANYGYTF
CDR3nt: TGTGCCAGCAGTTACTCTTCGGCTAACTATGGCTACACCTTC

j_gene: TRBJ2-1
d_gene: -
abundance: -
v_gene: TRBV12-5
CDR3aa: CASGSTGVNEQFF
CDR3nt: TGTGCTAGTGGTTCTACAGGTGTTAATGAGCAGTTCTTC

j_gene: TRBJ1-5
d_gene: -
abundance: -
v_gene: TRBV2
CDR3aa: CASSETGLVGQPQHF
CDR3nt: TGTGCCAGCAGTGAAACAGGGTTGGTAGGACAGCCCCAGCATTTT

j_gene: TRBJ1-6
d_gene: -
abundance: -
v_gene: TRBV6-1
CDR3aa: CASSEWRGTRSPLHF
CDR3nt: TGTGCCAGCAGTGAATGGAGGGGGACTAGGTCACCCCTCCACTTT

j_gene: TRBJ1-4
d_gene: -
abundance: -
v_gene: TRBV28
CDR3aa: CAIKKPWMEGEKLFF
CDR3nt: TGTGCCATCAAAAAACCCTGGATGGAGGGGGAAAAACTGTTTTTT

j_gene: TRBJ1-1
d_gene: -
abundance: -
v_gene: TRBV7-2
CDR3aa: CASSLALGAEAFF
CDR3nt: TGTGCCAGCAGCTTAGCCCTGGGCGCTGAAGCTTTCTTT

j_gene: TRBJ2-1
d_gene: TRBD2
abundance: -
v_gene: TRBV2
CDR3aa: CAKGPLGGAGNEQFF
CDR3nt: TGTGCCAAGGGACCGCTCGGGGGGGCCGGTAATGAGCAGTTCTTC

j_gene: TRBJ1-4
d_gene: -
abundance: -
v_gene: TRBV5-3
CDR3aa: CARSLGQGLGEKLFF
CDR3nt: TGTGCCAGAAGCTTGGGCCAGGGGTTAGGAGAAAAACTGTTTTTT

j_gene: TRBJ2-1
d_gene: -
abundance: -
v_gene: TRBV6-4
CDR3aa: CASSLQTGYNEQFF
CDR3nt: TGTGCCAGCAGCCTCCAGACAGGCTACAATGAGCAGTTCTTC

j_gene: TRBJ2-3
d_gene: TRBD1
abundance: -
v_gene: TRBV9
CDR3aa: CASSVGTGGRTDTQYF
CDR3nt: TGTGCCAGCAGCGTCGGGACAGGGGGACGCACAGATACGCAGTATTTT

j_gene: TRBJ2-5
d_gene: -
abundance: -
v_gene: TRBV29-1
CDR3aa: CSVVPSQGQETQYF
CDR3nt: TGCAGCGTTGTGCCTTCACAGGGTCAAGAGACCCAGTACTTC

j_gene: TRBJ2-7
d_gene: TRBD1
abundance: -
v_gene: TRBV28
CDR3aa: CASRIGTVYEQYF
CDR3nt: TGTGCCAGCAGGATCGGGACAGTCTACGAGCAGTACTTC

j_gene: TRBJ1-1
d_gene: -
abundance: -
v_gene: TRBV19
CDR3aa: CASSIAGTEAFF
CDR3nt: TGTGCCAGTAGTATAGCGGGCACTGAAGCTTTCTTT

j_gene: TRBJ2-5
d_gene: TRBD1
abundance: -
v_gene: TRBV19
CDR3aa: CASRDRGKKETQYF
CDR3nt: TGTGCCAGCAGAGACAGGGGGAAGAAAGAGACCCAGTACTTC

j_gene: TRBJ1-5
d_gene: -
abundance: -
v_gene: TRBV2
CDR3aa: CASRSRGYLDQPQHF
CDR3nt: TGTGCCAGCAGGAGTCGAGGGTACCTCGATCAGCCCCAGCATTTT

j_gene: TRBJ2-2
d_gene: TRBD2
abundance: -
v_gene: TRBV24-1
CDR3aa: CATSSGGHYPGELFF
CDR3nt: TGTGCCACCAGCTCGGGAGGCCACTACCCCGGGGAGCTGTTTTTT

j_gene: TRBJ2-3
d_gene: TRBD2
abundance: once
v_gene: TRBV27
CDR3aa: CASSSTSGGLRDTQYF
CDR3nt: TGTGCCAGCAGTTCGACTAGCGGGGGGTTGCGAGATACGCAGTATTTT

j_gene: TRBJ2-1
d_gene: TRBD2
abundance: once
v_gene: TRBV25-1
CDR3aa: CAVGTSGSYNEQFF
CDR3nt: TGTGCAGTCGGGACTAGCGGCTCCTACAATGAGCAGTTCTTC

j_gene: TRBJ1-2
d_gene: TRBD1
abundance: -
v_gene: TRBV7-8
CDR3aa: CASSITGGWYYGYTF
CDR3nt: TGTGCCAGCAGCATAACAGGGGGCTGGTACTATGGCTACACCTTC

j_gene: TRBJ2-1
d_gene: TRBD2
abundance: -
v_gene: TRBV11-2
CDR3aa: CASSLLRTSGGSSYNEQFF
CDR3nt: TGTGCCAGCAGCTTACTCCGGACTAGCGGGGGAAGCTCCTACAATGAGCAGTTCTTC

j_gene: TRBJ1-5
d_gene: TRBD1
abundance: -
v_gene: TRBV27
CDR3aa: CASALTGGNQPQHF
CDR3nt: TGTGCCAGCGCTCTGACAGGGGGCAATCAGCCCCAGCATTTT

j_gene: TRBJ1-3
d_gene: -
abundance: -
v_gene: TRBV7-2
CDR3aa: CASSFIASGVGNTIYF
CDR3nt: TGTGCCAGCAGCTTTATAGCGTCAGGGGTTGGAAACACCATATATTTT

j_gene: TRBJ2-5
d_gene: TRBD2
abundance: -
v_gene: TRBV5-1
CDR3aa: CASSLRSGGAVETQYF
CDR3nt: TGCGCCAGCAGCTTGCGGAGCGGGGGGGCCGTGGAGACCCAGTACTTC

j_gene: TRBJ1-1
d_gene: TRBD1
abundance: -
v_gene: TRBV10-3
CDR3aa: CAIHGPDREAAFF
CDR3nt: TGTGCCATCCACGGTCCAGACAGGGAGGCAGCTTTCTTT

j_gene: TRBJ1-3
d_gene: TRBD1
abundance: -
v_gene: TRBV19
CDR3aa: CASSLRTGFGNTIYF
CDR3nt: TGTGCCAGTAGCCTCAGGACAGGCTTTGGAAACACCATATATTTT

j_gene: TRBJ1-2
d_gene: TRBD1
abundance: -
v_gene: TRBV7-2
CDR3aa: CASSAWTGEGYTF
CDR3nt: TGTGCCAGCAGCGCCTGGACAGGGGAGGGCTACACCTTC

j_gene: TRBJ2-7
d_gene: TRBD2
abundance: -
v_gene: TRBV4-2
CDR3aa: CASSQDLTSGRKYWQYF
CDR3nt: TGTGCCAGCAGCCAAGATCTTACCAGCGGGAGAAAGTATTGGCAGTACTTC

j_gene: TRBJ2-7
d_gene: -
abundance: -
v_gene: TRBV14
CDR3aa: CASSPQGLASYEQYF
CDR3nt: TGTGCCAGCAGTCCCCAGGGCCTTGCTTCCTACGAGCAGTACTTC

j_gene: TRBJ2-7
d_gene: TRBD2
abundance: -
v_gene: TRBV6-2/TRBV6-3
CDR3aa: CASSYSKGREYF
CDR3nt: TGTGCCAGCAGTTACTCGAAAGGGAGGGAATACTTC

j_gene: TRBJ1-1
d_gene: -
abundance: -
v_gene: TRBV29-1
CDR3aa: CSVGTRLSNEAFF
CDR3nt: TGCAGCGTTGGTACCAGACTATCCAATGAAGCTTTCTTT

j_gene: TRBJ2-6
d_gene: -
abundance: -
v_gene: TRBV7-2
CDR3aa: CASSSGLAGANVLTF
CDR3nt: TGTGCCAGCAGCTCTGGGCTTGCTGGGGCCAACGTCCTGACTTTC